These T cell receptor beta chains were read from a single sample in a study of OX40 agonist ivuxolimab in advanced cancers. Sequencing was performed with immunoSEQ multiplex PCR; in TCRdb, only in-frame clones are kept and a portion is missing. The data show fewer than 80,000 clones, with roughly nine tenths seen just once and about 14% held by the top ten. Sequences were derived from CD4+ or CD8+ T cells sorted from blood, sampled in a trial of the OX40 agonist ivuxolimab. The receptors originated from an adult with an advanced solid tumor such as melanoma, head and neck, liver or kidney cancer. The CDR3 runs from the conserved cysteine through the conserved F or W. The order of the fields is J gene, D gene, clone size, V gene, CDR3 length, CDR3 protein, CDR3 DNA. D genes are given only for firm matches. Size tells how often a clone was seen (once, few, many) or the class of an expanded clone, and some rows leave it out.

j_gene: TRBJ2-5; d_gene: TRBD1; abundance: NA; v_gene: TRBV5-6; len: 14; CDR3aa: CASSEGQGMETQYF; CDR3nt: TGTGCCAGCAGCGAGGGACAGGGGATGGAGACCCAGTACTTC
j_gene: TRBJ1-1; d_gene: NA; abundance: NA; v_gene: TRBV6-5; len: 11; CDR3aa: CASSLYTEAFF; CDR3nt: TGTGCCAGCAGCCTCTACACTGAAGCTTTCTTT
j_gene: TRBJ2-6; d_gene: TRBD1; abundance: NA; v_gene: TRBV13; len: 16; CDR3aa: CASSLGTGDGANVLTF; CDR3nt: TGTGCCAGCAGCTTAGGGACAGGGGATGGGGCCAACGTCCTGACTTTC
j_gene: TRBJ2-7; d_gene: NA; abundance: NA; v_gene: TRBV4-3; len: 16; CDR3aa: CASSQELGRGQYEQYF; CDR3nt: TGCGCCAGCAGCCAAGAACTAGGGAGGGGGCAATACGAGCAGTACTTC
j_gene: TRBJ1-1; d_gene: TRBD1; abundance: medium-sized; v_gene: TRBV7-3; len: 14; CDR3aa: CASSLGQGKAEAFF; CDR3nt: TGTGCCAGCAGCTTAGGACAGGGTAAGGCTGAAGCTTTCTTT
j_gene: TRBJ2-7; d_gene: TRBD1; abundance: NA; v_gene: TRBV19; len: 14; CDR3aa: CASSNRDRSYEQYF; CDR3nt: TGTGCCAGTAGTAACCGGGACAGATCCTACGAGCAGTACTTC
j_gene: TRBJ2-7; d_gene: TRBD1; abundance: NA; v_gene: TRBV27; len: 13; CDR3aa: CASSGQGHYEQYF; CDR3nt: TGTGCCAGCAGCGGACAGGGGCACTACGAGCAGTACTTC
j_gene: TRBJ1-5; d_gene: NA; abundance: NA; v_gene: TRBV7-9; len: 15; CDR3aa: CASSLDGGPNQPQHF; CDR3nt: TGTGCCAGCAGCTTAGACGGGGGCCCCAATCAGCCCCAGCATTTT
j_gene: TRBJ2-5; d_gene: NA; abundance: NA; v_gene: TRBV28; len: 15; CDR3aa: CASSSPLKVQETQYF; CDR3nt: TGTGCCAGCAGTTCCCCCCTGAAGGTACAAGAGACCCAGTACTTC
j_gene: TRBJ2-2; d_gene: NA; abundance: NA; v_gene: TRBV4-3; len: 12; CDR3aa: CASSQDLGELFF; CDR3nt: TGCGCCAGCAGCCAAGATCTTGGGGAGCTGTTTTTT
j_gene: TRBJ1-3; d_gene: TRBD1; abundance: once; v_gene: TRBV12-5; len: 16; CDR3aa: CASGLGDRGRGNTIYF; CDR3nt: TGTGCTAGTGGTTTGGGGGACAGGGGGCGAGGAAACACCATATATTTT
j_gene: TRBJ2-7; d_gene: NA; abundance: NA; v_gene: TRBV28; len: 16; CDR3aa: CASSLSSYEGMYEQYF; CDR3nt: TGTGCCAGCAGTTTATCTTCATATGAGGGGATGTACGAGCAGTACTTC
j_gene: TRBJ1-1; d_gene: NA; abundance: NA; v_gene: TRBV13; len: 14; CDR3aa: CASSLRQPNTEAFF; CDR3nt: TGTGCCAGCAGCTTACGACAGCCGAACACTGAAGCTTTCTTT
j_gene: TRBJ2-7; d_gene: TRBD1; abundance: NA; v_gene: TRBV11-2; len: 13; CDR3aa: CASSSQGAYEQYF; CDR3nt: TGTGCCAGCAGCTCACAGGGGGCTTACGAGCAGTACTTC
j_gene: TRBJ1-4; d_gene: NA; abundance: NA; v_gene: TRBV28; len: 14; CDR3aa: CASSLLRGNEKLFF; CDR3nt: TGTGCCAGCAGTCTACTCCGGGGGAATGAAAAACTGTTTTTT
j_gene: TRBJ1-4; d_gene: NA; abundance: NA; v_gene: TRBV19; len: 15; CDR3aa: CASSVKQETNEKLFF; CDR3nt: TGTGCCAGTAGTGTTAAACAGGAGACTAATGAAAAACTGTTTTTT
j_gene: TRBJ1-4; d_gene: NA; abundance: once; v_gene: TRBV27; len: 15; CDR3aa: CASSPHRVSYEKLFF; CDR3nt: TGTGCCAGCAGTCCCCACAGGGTGAGCTATGAAAAACTGTTTTTT
j_gene: TRBJ2-1; d_gene: TRBD1; abundance: NA; v_gene: TRBV7-3; len: 21; CDR3aa: CASSLDRDRGRSGSVNNEQFF; CDR3nt: TGTGCCAGCAGCCTCGACCGGGACAGGGGACGAAGCGGGAGCGTGAACAATGAGCAGTTCTTC
j_gene: TRBJ2-7; d_gene: NA; abundance: NA; v_gene: TRBV19; len: 15; CDR3aa: CASSIKGRGAYEQYF; CDR3nt: TGTGCCAGTAGTATTAAGGGCAGGGGAGCCTACGAGCAGTACTTC
j_gene: TRBJ1-1; d_gene: NA; abundance: NA; v_gene: TRBV29-1; len: 12; CDR3aa: CSVRTENTEAFF; CDR3nt: TGCAGCGTCCGAACAGAGAACACTGAAGCTTTCTTT
j_gene: TRBJ2-7; d_gene: NA; abundance: NA; v_gene: TRBV15; len: 15; CDR3aa: CATSRGTSSSGEQYF; CDR3nt: TGTGCCACCAGCAGGGGAACTAGCAGCTCAGGCGAGCAGTACTTC
j_gene: TRBJ2-7; d_gene: NA; abundance: NA; v_gene: TRBV27; len: 15; CDR3aa: CASSFSLLEFDEQYF; CDR3nt: TGTGCCAGCAGTTTCAGTCTCCTAGAGTTCGACGAGCAGTACTTC
j_gene: TRBJ2-7; d_gene: TRBD2; abundance: once; v_gene: TRBV5-1; len: 14; CDR3aa: CASSLDREDPEQYF; CDR3nt: TGCGCCAGCAGCTTGGATCGGGAGGACCCCGAGCAGTACTTC
j_gene: TRBJ2-3; d_gene: NA; abundance: NA; v_gene: TRBV30; len: 14; CDR3aa: CAWSVLADTDTQYF; CDR3nt: TGTGCCTGGAGTGTGTTAGCGGATACAGATACGCAGTATTTT
j_gene: TRBJ2-7; d_gene: TRBD2; abundance: once; v_gene: TRBV11-2; len: 15; CDR3aa: CASSSRSGRAHEQYF; CDR3nt: TGTGCCAGCAGCTCTCGTAGCGGGAGGGCCCACGAGCAGTACTTC
j_gene: TRBJ2-7; d_gene: NA; abundance: few; v_gene: TRBV19; len: 17; CDR3aa: CASSITFSGTAGHEQYF; CDR3nt: TGTGCCAGTAGTATAACTTTCTCCGGGACAGCGGGACACGAGCAGTACTTC
j_gene: TRBJ2-7; d_gene: NA; abundance: once; v_gene: TRBV5-4; len: 14; CDR3aa: CASSLWGRLYEQYF; CDR3nt: TGTGCCAGCAGCTTGTGGGGCCGGCTCTACGAGCAGTACTTC